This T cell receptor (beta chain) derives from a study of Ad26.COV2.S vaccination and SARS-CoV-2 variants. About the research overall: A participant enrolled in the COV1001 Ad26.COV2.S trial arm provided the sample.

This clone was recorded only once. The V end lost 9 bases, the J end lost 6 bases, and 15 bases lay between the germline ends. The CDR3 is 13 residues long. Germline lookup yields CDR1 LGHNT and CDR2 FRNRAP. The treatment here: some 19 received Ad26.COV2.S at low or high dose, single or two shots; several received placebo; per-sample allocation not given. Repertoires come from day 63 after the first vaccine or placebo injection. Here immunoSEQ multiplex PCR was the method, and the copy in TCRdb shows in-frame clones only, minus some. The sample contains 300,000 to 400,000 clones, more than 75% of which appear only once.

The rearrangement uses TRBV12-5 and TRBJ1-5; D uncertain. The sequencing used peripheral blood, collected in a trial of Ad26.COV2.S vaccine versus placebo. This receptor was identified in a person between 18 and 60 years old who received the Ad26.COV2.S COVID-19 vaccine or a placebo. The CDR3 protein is CASGVLASQPQHF. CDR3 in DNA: TGTGCTAGCGGCGTCTTAGCGAGTCAGCCCCAGCATTTT. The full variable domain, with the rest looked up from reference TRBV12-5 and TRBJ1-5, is DARVTQTPRHKVTEMGQEVTMRCQPILGHNTVFWYRQTMMQGLELLAYFRNRAPLDDSGMPKDRFSAEMPDATLATLKIQPSEPRDSAVYFCASGVLASQPQHFGDGTRLSIL.